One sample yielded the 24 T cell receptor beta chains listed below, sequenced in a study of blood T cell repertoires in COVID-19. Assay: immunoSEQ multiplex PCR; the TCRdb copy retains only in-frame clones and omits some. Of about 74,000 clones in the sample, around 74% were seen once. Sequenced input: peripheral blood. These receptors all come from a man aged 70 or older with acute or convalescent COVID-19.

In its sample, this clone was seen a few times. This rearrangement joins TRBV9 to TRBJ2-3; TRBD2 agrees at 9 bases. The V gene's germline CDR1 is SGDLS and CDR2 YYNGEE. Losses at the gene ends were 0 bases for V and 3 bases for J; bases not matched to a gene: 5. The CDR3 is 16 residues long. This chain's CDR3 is CASSVANLAGTDTQYF. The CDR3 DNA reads TGTGCCAGCAGCGTAGCTAACCTAGCGGGAACAGATACGCAGTATTTT.

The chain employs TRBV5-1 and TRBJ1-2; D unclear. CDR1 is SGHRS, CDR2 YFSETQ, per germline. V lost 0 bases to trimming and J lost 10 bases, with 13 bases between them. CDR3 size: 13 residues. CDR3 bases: TGCGCCAGCAGCTTGGGGGCAGATCGAGCCTACACCTTC. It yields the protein CASSLGADRAYTF.

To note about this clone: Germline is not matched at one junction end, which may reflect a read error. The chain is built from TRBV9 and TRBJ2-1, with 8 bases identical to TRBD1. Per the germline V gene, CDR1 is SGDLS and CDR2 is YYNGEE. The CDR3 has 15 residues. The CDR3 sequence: CASTVEGQVYNEQFF. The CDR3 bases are TGTGCCAGCACCGTAGAGGGACAGGTCTACAATGAGCAGTTCTTC.

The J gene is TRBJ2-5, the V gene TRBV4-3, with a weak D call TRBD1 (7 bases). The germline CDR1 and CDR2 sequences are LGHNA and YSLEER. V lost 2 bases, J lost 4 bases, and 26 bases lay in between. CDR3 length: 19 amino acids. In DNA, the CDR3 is TGCGCCAGCAGCCAAAGATGGGATGGGAGACAGGGAGGATTAGAGACCCAGTACTTC. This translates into CASSQRWDGRQGGLETQYF.

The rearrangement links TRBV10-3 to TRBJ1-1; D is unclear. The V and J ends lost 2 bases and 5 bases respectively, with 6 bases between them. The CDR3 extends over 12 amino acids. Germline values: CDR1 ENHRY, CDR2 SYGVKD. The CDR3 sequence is CAISEGRTEAFF. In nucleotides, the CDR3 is TGTGCCATCAGTGAGGGCAGAACTGAAGCTTTCTTT.

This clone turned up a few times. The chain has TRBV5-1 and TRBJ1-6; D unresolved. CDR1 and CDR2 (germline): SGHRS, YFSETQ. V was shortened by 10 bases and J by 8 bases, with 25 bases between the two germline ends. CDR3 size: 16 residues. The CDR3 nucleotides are TGCGCCCCCCGCCCCCCCGACTCAAGGGAGGATTCACCCCTCCACTTT. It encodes CAPRPPDSREDSPLHF.

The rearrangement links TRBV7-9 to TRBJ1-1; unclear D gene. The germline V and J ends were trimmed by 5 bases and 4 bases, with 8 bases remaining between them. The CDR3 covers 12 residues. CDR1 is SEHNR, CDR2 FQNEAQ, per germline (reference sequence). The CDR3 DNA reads TGTGCCAGCAGCCCAGGCAGCACTGAAGCTTTCTTT. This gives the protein CASSPGSTEAFF.

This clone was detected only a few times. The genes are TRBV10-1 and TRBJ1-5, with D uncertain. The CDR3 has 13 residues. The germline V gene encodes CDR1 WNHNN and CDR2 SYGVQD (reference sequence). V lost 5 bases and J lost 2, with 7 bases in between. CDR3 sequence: CASSPGRNQPQHF. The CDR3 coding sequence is TGCGCCAGCAGTCCAGGCCGCAATCAGCCCCAGCATTTT.

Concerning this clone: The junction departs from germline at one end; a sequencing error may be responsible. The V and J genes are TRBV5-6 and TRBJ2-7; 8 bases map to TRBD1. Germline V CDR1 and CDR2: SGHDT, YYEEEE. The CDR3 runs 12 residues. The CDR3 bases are TGTGCCAGCAGCTTGCTGTCGGACAGGGAATTATTC. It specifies CASSLLSDRELF.

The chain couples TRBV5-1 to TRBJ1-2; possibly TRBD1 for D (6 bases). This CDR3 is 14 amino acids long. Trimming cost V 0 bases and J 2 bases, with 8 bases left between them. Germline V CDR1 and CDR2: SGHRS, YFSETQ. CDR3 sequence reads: CASSLADRNYGYTF. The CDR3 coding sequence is TGCGCCAGCAGCTTGGCGGACAGAAACTATGGCTACACCTTC.

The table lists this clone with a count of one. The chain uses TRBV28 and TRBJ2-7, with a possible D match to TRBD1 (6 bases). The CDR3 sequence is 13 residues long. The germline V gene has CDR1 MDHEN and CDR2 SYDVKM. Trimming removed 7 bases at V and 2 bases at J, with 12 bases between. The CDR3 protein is CASTPQGPYEQYF. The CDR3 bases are TGTGCCAGCACCCCTCAGGGGCCCTACGAGCAGTACTTC. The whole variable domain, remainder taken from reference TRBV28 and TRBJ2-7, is DVKVTQSSRYLVKRTGEKVFLECVQDMDHENMFWYRQDPGLGLRLIYFSYDVKMKEKGDIPEGYSVSREKKERFSLILESASTNQTSMYLCASTPQGPYEQYFGPGTRLTVT.

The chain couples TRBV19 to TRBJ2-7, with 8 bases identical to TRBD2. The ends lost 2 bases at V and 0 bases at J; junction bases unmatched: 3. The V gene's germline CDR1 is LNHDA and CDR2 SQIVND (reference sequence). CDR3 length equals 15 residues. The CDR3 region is CASSILAGYSYEQYF. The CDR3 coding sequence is TGTGCCAGTAGTATACTAGCGGGTTACTCCTACGAGCAGTACTTC.

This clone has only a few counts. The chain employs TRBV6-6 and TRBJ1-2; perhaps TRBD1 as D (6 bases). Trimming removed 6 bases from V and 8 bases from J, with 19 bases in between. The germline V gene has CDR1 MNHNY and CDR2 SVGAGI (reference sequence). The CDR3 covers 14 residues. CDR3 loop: CASSPRPQQGGYTF. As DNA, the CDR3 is TGTGCCAGCAGCCCTAGACCCCAACAGGGAGGCTACACCTTC.

The CDR3 DNA sequence: TGTGCCAGCAGCCTTGGTGCGGGAACTAGCACAGATACGCAGTATTTT. Translation: CASSLGAGTSTDTQYF. V usage is TRBV7-9 and J usage is TRBJ2-3; D might be TRBD2 (6 bases). This CDR3 region has 16 residues. CDR1 SEHNR and CDR2 FQNEAQ come from the germline V gene (reference sequence). Trimming shortened V by 5 bases and J by 0 bases, and 15 bases separated the two germline ends.

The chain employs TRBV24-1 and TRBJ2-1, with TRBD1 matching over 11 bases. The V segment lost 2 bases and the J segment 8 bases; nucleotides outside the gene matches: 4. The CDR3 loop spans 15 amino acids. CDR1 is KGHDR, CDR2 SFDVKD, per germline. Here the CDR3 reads CATSDWTGGLDEQFF. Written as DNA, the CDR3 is TGTGCCACCAGTGATTGGACAGGGGGCCTGGATGAGCAGTTCTTC.

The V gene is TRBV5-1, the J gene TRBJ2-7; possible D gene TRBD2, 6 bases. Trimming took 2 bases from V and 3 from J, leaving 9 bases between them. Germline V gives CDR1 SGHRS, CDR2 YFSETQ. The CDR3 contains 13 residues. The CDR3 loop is CASSLTGSYEQYF. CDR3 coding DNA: TGCGCCAGCAGCTTAACCGGGAGCTACGAGCAGTACTTC.

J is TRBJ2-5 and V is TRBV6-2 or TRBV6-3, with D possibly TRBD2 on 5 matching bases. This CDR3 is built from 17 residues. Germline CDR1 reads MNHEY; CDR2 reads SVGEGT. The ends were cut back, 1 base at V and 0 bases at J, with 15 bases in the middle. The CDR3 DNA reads TGTGCCAGCAGTTACTGGGCGGGCCGAACGGACCAAGAGACCCAGTACTTC. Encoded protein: CASSYWAGRTDQETQYF.

The DNA for the CDR3 is TGCGCCAGCAGCCCCACGGGACAGGGGGCCGACAGCTATGGCTACACCTTC. It is translated as CASSPTGQGADSYGYTF. The gene calls are TRBV5-1 and TRBJ1-2, with TRBD1 matching over 12 bases. The CDR3 extends over 17 amino acids. CDR1 and CDR2 (germline): SGHRS, YFSETQ. Unmatched junction bases numbered 11, after V lost 4 bases and J lost 4 bases.

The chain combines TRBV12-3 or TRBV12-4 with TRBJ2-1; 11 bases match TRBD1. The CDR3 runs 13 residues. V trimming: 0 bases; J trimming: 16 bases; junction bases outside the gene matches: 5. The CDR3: CASSLALGQGVFF. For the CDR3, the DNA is TGTGCCAGCAGTTTAGCGTTGGGACAGGGGGTCTTCTTC.

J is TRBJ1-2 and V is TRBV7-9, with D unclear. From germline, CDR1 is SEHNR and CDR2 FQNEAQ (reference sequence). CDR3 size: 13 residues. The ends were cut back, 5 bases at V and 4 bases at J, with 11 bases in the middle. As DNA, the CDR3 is TGTGCCAGCAGCCACTCTACCGTCTATGGCTACACCTTC. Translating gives CASSHSTVYGYTF.

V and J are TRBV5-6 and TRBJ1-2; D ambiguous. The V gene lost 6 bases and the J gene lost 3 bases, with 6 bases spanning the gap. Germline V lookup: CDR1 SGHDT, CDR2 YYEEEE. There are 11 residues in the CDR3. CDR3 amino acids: CASNRDYGYTF. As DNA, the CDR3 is TGTGCCAGCAACCGGGACTATGGCTACACCTTC. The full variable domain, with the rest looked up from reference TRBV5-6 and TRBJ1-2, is DAGVTQSPTHLIKTRGQQVTLRCSPKSGHDTVSWYQQALGQGPQFIFQYYEEEERQRGNFPDRFSGHQFPNYSSELNVNALLLGDSALYLCASNRDYGYTFGSGTRLTVV.

For the CDR3, the DNA is TGTGCCAGCAGCCAGGACAGGGGGACCTACAATGAGCAGTTCTTC. It specifies CASSQDRGTYNEQFF. V is TRBV4-2 and J is TRBJ2-1; 10 bases match TRBD1. This CDR3 has 15 residues. Trimming at V came to 3 bases and at J to 2 bases, leaving 1 base not matched to a gene. Per germline, CDR1 LGHNA and CDR2 YNFKEQ.

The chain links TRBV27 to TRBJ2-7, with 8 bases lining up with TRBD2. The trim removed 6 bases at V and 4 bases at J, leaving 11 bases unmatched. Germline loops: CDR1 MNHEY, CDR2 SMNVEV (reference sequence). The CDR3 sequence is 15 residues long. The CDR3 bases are TGTGCCAGCAGAAGCGAGGGAGCGGGAGAGTACGAGCAGTACTTC. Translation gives CASRSEGAGEYEQYF.

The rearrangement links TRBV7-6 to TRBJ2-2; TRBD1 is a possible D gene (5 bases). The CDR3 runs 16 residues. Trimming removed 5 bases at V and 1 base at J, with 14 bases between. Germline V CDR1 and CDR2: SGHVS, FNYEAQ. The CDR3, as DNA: TGTGCCAGCAGCCCCGTCCCAGACAGGAACACCGGGGAGCTGTTTTTT. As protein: CASSPVPDRNTGELFF.